This TCR beta chain was found in a study of Graves' ophthalmopathy and Graves' hyperthyroidism. With 4 bases removed from V and 3 bases from J, the gap between germline ends came to 10 bases. The CDR3 is 13 residues long. CDR1 SGHTA and CDR2 FQGTGA come from the germline V gene. The sequenced template was RNA, covering the TCR beta CDR3 region. HTBI primers were employed in first-round RT-PCR, then a second-round multiplex PCR followed. TCRdb independently ran MiXCR on the multiplex PCR reads; one entry per CDR3 protein. The table shows over 450,000 distinct CDR3 sequences, with under 15% occurring only once. This clonotype was picked up a small number of times.

The sequenced sample was blood. This clonotype was sampled from a woman in her thirties with Graves' ophthalmopathy. The chain employs TRBV7-3 and TRBJ2-7, with D tentatively TRBD2 (7 bases). CDR3: CASSWGGGYEQYF. For the CDR3, the DNA is TGTGCCAGCAGCTGGGGAGGGGGCTACGAGCAGTACTTC.